These 11 T cell receptor beta chains came from one sample sequenced in a study of cytomegalovirus exposure and HLA in healthy donors. Sequencing used immunoSEQ multiplex PCR; TCRdb keeps in-frame clones, though not all of them. The table shows approximately 170,000 clones, with about 85% occurring only once. Sequencing was done on a sample of PBMCs. The source of these receptors is a man younger than 30 in good health and CMV-seropositive.

The chain links TRBV4-1 to TRBJ2-3, with D possibly TRBD2 on 6 matching bases. Germline-derived CDR1 and CDR2 are MGHRA and YSYEKL. CDR3 length equals 19 residues. V was clipped by 0 bases and J by 2 bases, with 21 bases between them. The CDR3 loop reads CASSQEPRRGRKNTDTQYF. DNA of the CDR3: TGCGCCAGCAGCCAAGAACCCAGGAGGGGAAGAAAAAACACAGATACGCAGTATTTT.

The chain recombines TRBV6-5 with TRBJ1-2; D is unresolved. The CDR3 is 12 residues long. Trimming took 2 bases from V and 6 from J, leaving 7 bases between them. Germline CDR1 MNHEY, CDR2 SVGAGI. CDR3 DNA sequence: TGTGCCAGCAGTTACGGGCGGGATGGCTACACCTTC. It encodes CASSYGRDGYTF.

This clone was detected only a few times. The chain recombines TRBV5-1 with TRBJ2-7, with a weak D call TRBD2 (5 bases). Germline V gene lookup returns CDR1 SGHRS and CDR2 YFSETQ. The CDR3 covers 16 residues. V lost 4 bases, J lost 2 bases, and 19 bases lay in between. The CDR3 loop is CASSTGMEEPPYEQYF. DNA of the CDR3: TGCGCCAGCAGCACTGGCATGGAGGAGCCACCCTACGAGCAGTACTTC. Together with reference TRBV5-1 and TRBJ2-7, the CDR3 gives the full variable domain: KAGVTQTPRYLIKTRGQQVTLSCSPISGHRSVSWYQQTPGQGLQFLFEYFSETQRNKGNFPGRFSGRQFSNSRSEMNVSTLELGDSALYLCASSTGMEEPPYEQYFGPGTRLTVT.

For the CDR3, the DNA is TGTGCCAGCAGTTTAGTTAGCTCCCATGAGCAGTTCTTC. Protein product: CASSLVSSHEQFF. The chain couples TRBV27 to TRBJ2-1; D uncertain. Trimming removed 2 bases from V and 8 bases from J, with 10 bases in between. Germline V gene sequence: CDR1 MNHEY, CDR2 SMNVEV (reference sequence). There are 13 residues in the CDR3.

The CDR3 region is CASSEHTGQSFYSNQPQHF. The CDR3 region has the DNA TGTGCCAGCAGTGAACATACGGGACAGTCGTTTTATAGCAATCAGCCCCAGCATTTT. The chain joins TRBV6-1 to TRBJ1-5; TRBD1 aligns across 7 bases. Per the germline V gene, CDR1 is MNHNS and CDR2 is SASEGT. The CDR3 totals 19 residues. The ends lost 2 bases at V and 0 bases at J; junction bases unmatched: 13.

The J gene is TRBJ2-3, the V gene TRBV10-1, with D uncertain. Trimming removed 0 bases at V and 6 bases at J, with 10 bases between. Germline V lookup: CDR1 WNHNN, CDR2 SYGVQD (reference sequence). This CDR3 is built from 14 residues. The CDR3 nucleotides read TGCGCCAGCAGTGAGTCCCATGAACGGGATACGCAGTATTTT. It specifies CASSESHERDTQYF.

This sequence joins TRBV11-3 and TRBJ2-5; 9 nucleotides line up with TRBD2. The CDR3 length is 14 residues. The germline gives CDR1 SGHNT, CDR2 YENEEA. J was trimmed by 2 bases and V by 5 bases; bases with no gene match: 3. The CDR3 loop reads CASSVGLAQETQYF. The DNA for the CDR3 is TGTGCCAGCAGCGTGGGACTAGCTCAAGAGACCCAGTACTTC.

The chain carries TRBV7-2 and TRBJ2-5; no reliable D call. The CDR3 totals 13 residues. V lost 3 bases and J lost 2, with 7 bases in between. CDR1 SGHTA and CDR2 FQGNSA come from the germline V gene. The CDR3 DNA reads as TGTGCCAGCAGCTTTATTAGACAAGAGACCCAGTACTTC. Its protein is CASSFIRQETQYF.

This chain connects TRBV6-6 to TRBJ2-5, with TRBD1 identical over 7 bases. Germline trimming cut 7 bases from V and 3 bases from J; bases unmatched to any gene: 5. The germline V gene has CDR1 MNHNY and CDR2 SVGAGI (reference sequence). The CDR3 runs to 13 residues. CDR3 in amino acids: CASMRQGEETQYF. CDR3 in DNA: TGTGCCAGCATGAGACAGGGTGAAGAGACCCAGTACTTC.

The rearrangement links TRBV28 to TRBJ2-2; tentatively, D is TRBD1 (5 bases). Germline assignment: CDR1 MDHEN and CDR2 SYDVKM. V lost 10 bases to trimming and J lost 1 base, with 10 bases between them. CDR3 size: 13 residues. CDR3 protein: CATSQGNTGELFF. The CDR3 nucleotides are TGTGCCACTTCTCAGGGGAACACCGGGGAGCTGTTTTTT.

This chain links TRBV4-1 with TRBJ2-7, with 8 positions matching TRBD2. Germline CDR1 reads MGHRA; CDR2 reads YSYEKL. The length of the CDR3 is 14 residues. The trim removed 4 bases at V and 5 bases at J, leaving 7 bases unmatched. The CDR3 protein is CASSPSSGNDEQYF. The CDR3 DNA is TGCGCCAGCAGCCCCAGTAGCGGGAACGACGAGCAGTACTTC.